This T cell receptor (beta chain) was identified in a study of blood T cell repertoires in COVID-19. For the study at large: Some COVID-19 samples were acute and others convalescent; all came from the United States, Italy and Spain.

Per the original methods: For nucleated cells, counts were estimated from reference gene primer amplification. Profiled with immunoSEQ multiplex PCR; TCRdb holds only in-frame clones, not every one. Clonal size and the V and J genes are those of that table, whereas D and trimming came from the DNA. The repertoire consists of 100,000 to 150,000 clones, with approximately 84% occurring once and the leading ten covering more than 1.3%. This sequence was found in a man aged 55 to 70 with acute or convalescent COVID-19. Sequencing input: peripheral blood.

CDR3 sequence reads: CSDRDSTGAQYF. As DNA, the CDR3 is TGCAGCGACCGGGACTCCACGGGAGCGCAGTATTTT. The chain is built from TRBV29-1 and TRBJ2-3; D is perhaps TRBD2 (6 bases). The CDR3 is 12 residues long. CDR1 and CDR2 (germline): SQVTM, ANQGSEA. The V and J ends lost 7 bases and 10 bases respectively, with 18 bases between them.